This T cell receptor (beta chain) was recorded in a study of blood T cell dynamics during melanoma immunotherapy. Using immunoSEQ multiplex PCR, the repertoire was profiled, and TCRdb retains in-frame clones only, with some absent. The sample comprises some 270 clones, around 80% of which are singletons, and 10% rests with the top ten. Trimming cost V 2 bases and J 4 bases, with 11 bases left between them. This CDR3 is 15 amino acids long. Germline CDR1 MDHEN, CDR2 SYDVKM. Stated time point: pre-treatment baseline. V gene TRBV28 combines with J gene TRBJ2-2, with D possibly TRBD2 on 6 matching bases. The sequencing used naive CD8+ T cells from blood, collected from a patient treated with checkpoint blockade. The source of this sequence is a human donor with melanoma. The CDR3 spells CASSLRGSGTGELFF. The CDR3 nucleotides are TGTGCCAGCAGTTTACGGGGTAGCGGCACCGGGGAGCTGTTTTTT.